The 11 T cell receptor beta chains below come from one sample, sequenced in a study of T cells expressing NK-cell markers. TCRdb re-called the 5' RACE reads and shows each CDR3 protein once, DNA omitted. This sample's table has approximately 420,000 distinct CDR3 sequences. Input material: blood T cells: a sorted CD56 or NKG2C T cell subset, CD4+ or CD8+ T cells, or bulk PBMC T cells (not recorded which). These receptors were taken from a woman in her fifties or sixties in good health.

The CDR3 here is CSARDVVVTQYF. The chain couples TRBV20-1 to TRBJ2-3. Per the germline V gene, CDR1 is DFQATT and CDR2 is SNEGSKA (reference sequence). The length of the CDR3 is 12 residues.

This chain uses TRBV20-1 with TRBJ1-1; TCRdb's D gene call, TRBD1, goes unchecked for lack of DNA. In germline, CDR1 is DFQATT, CDR2 SNEGSKA (reference sequence). This CDR3 has 16 residues. The chain's CDR3 is CSARDGVRGSRTEAFF.

CDR3 residues: CASSLSISEGGEAFF. This sequence joins TRBV5-1 and TRBJ1-1. CDR3 length: 15 residues. Germline assignment: CDR1 SGHRS and CDR2 YFSETQ.

The J gene is TRBJ2-1, the V gene TRBV5-5; TCRdb's D call, TRBD2, is unchecked because there is no DNA. CDR1 and CDR2 (germline): SGHKS, YYEKEE (reference sequence). The CDR3 contains 13 residues. CDR3 loop: CASAVGPFNEQFF.

This rearrangement joins TRBV5-1 to TRBJ2-3. Germline CDR1 SGHRS, CDR2 YFSETQ. CDR3 size: 14 residues. CDR3 loop: CASSLPVDTDTQYF. The whole variable domain, remainder taken from reference TRBV5-1 and TRBJ2-3, is KAGVTQTPRYLIKTRGQQVTLSCSPISGHRSVSWYQQTPGQGLQFLFEYFSETQRNKGNFPGRFSGRQFSNSRSEMNVSTLELGDSALYLCASSLPVDTDTQYFGPGTRLTVL.

The chain has TRBV20-1 and TRBJ2-1. The CDR3 spans 16 residues. Germline-derived CDR1 and CDR2 are DFQATT and SNEGSKA (reference sequence). CDR3 region: CSARDLAAKGYNEQFF.

This rearrangement joins TRBV6-1 to TRBJ1-2; TCRdb reports TRBD1, a call that lacks DNA to check it against. The CDR3 consists of 13 residues. Germline CDR1 reads MNHNS; CDR2 reads SASEGT. The CDR3 spells CASKTGTGYGYTF.

The chain couples TRBV12-3 or TRBV12-4 to TRBJ2-1; TCRdb outputs TRBD2, but without DNA this stays unchecked. The CDR3 spans 13 residues. The CDR3: CASWPGGEVEQFF.

The V and J genes are TRBV20-1 and TRBJ1-3; the TCRdb D gene call, TRBD1, has no DNA to confirm it. Germline-derived CDR1 and CDR2 are DFQATT and SNEGSKA (reference sequence). This CDR3 comprises 14 residues. The CDR3 protein is CSARNRQYGNTIYF.

The chain combines TRBV2 with TRBJ2-2; TCRdb returns TRBD1, unconfirmable since there is no DNA. The germline V gene has CDR1 SNHLY and CDR2 FYNNEI. The CDR3 consists of 14 residues. CDR3 residues: CASSENAGAGELFF.

CDR3 sequence: CASNSQTKGEQYF. J is TRBJ2-7 and V is TRBV27; there is no DNA to check the TCRdb D call of TRBD2. This CDR3 has 13 residues. In germline, CDR1 is MNHEY, CDR2 SMNVEV (reference sequence).